This T cell receptor beta chain was identified during a study of T cells in Graves' hyperthyroidism and ophthalmopathy. This clonotype has a handful of counts. This CDR3 comprises 16 residues. Germline loops: CDR1 MGHRA, CDR2 YSYEKL. After removal of 0 bases from V and 7 bases from J, the junction contained 4 bases not matched to a gene. The CDR3 regions of TCR beta were amplified from RNA transcripts. Using the HTBI primer set, a first-round RT-PCR was run on the TCR CDR3. In TCRdb, the multiplex PCR reads were re-called with MiXCR into one record per CDR3 protein. This table holds roughly 380,000 distinct CDR3 sequences, roughly 13% found once.

The TCR comes from a woman aged 18-30 years with Graves' hyperthyroidism. The chain employs TRBV4-1 and TRBJ2-7, with 15 nucleotides matching TRBD2. The sequencing input was blood. The CDR3 DNA is TGCGCCAGCAGCCAAGAAGCTGGACTAGCGGGAGGGGAGCAGTACTTC. This sequence encodes CASSQEAGLAGGEQYF.